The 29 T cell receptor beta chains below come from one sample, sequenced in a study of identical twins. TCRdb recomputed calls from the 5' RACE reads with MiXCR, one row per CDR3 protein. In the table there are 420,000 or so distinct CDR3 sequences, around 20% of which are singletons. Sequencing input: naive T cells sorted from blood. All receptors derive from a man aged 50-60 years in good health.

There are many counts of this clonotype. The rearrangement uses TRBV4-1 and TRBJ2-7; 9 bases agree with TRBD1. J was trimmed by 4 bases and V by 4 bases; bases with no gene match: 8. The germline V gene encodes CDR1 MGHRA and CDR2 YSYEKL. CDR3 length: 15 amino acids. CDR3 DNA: TGCGCCAGCAGCCTGCCGGGACAGGGAATTTACGAGCAGTACTTC. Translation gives CASSLPGQGIYEQYF.

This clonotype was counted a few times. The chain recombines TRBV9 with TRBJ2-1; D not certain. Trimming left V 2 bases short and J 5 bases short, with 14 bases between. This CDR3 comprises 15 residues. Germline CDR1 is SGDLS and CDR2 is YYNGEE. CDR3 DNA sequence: TGTGCCAGCAGCGTGAGGCCCAGAGGAGACAATGAGCAGTTCTTC. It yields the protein CASSVRPRGDNEQFF.

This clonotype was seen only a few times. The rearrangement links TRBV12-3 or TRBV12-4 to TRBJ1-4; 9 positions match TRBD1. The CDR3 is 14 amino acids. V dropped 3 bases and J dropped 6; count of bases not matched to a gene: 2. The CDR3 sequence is CASSFGDRDEKLFF. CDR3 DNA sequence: TGTGCCAGCAGTTTTGGGGACAGGGATGAAAAACTGTTTTTT.

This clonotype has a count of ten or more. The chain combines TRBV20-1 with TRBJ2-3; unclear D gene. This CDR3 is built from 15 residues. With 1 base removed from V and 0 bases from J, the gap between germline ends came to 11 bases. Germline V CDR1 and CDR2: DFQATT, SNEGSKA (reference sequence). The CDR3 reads CSARAYSTSTDTQYF. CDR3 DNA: TGCAGTGCTAGAGCCTACAGCACTAGCACAGATACGCAGTATTTT.

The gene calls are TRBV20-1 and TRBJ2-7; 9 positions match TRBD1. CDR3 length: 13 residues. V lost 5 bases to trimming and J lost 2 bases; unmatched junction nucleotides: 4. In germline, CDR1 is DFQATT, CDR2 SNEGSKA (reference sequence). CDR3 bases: TGCAGTGCTTCACAGGGGGCCACCTACGAGCAGTACTTC. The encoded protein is CSASQGATYEQYF.

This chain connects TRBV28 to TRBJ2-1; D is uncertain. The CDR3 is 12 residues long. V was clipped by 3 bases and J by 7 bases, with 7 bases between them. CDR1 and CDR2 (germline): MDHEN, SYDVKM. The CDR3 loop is CASSFWRNEQFF. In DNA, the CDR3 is TGTGCCAGCAGTTTTTGGCGAAATGAGCAGTTCTTC.

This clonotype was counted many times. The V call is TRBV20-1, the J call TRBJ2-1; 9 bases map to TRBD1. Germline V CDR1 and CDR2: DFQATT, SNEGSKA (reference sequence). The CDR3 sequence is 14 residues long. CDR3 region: CKAGGTGSDNEQFF. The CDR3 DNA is TGCAAGGCCGGCGGGACAGGGTCCGACAATGAGCAGTTCTTC.

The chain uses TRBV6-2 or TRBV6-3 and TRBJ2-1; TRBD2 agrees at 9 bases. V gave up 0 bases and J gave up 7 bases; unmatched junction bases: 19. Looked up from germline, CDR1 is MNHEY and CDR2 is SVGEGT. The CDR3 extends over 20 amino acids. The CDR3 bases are TGTGCCAGCAGTTACTCGATTCTAGCCGGCGGGAGGGCCGGGAGGAATGAGCAGTTCTTC. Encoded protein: CASSYSILAGGRAGRNEQFF.

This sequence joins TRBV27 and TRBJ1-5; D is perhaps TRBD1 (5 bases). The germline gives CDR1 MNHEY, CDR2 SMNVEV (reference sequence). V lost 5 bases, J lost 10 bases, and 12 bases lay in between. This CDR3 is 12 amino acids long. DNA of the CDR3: TGTGCCAGCAGTACTACAGGCAGCCCCCAGCATTTT. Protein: CASSTTGSPQHF.

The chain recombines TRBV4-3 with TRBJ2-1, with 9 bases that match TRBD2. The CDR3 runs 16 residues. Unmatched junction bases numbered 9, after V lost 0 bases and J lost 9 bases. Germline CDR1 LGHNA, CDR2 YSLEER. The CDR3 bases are TGCGCCAGCAGCCAAGAAGCCAGCGGGGGGACGATTGAGCAGTTCTTC. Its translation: CASSQEASGGTIEQFF.

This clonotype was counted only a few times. CDR3 in amino acids: CATTGTNNNEQFF. The CDR3 region has the DNA TGTGCCACCACCGGGACTAACAACAATGAGCAGTTCTTC. The chain has TRBV10-3 and TRBJ2-1; TRBD2 matches at 7 bases. CDR1 is ENHRY and CDR2 is SYGVKD in the germline V gene. The J segment lost 5 bases and the V segment lost 10 bases, leaving 8 bases of the junction unmatched. This CDR3 comprises 13 residues.

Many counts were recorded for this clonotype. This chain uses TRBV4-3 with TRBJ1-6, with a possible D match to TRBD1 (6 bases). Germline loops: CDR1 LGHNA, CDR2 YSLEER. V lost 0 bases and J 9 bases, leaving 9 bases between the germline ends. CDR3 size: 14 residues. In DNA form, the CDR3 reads TGCGCCAGCAGCCAAGAGCCAGGGGTTTCACCCCTCCACTTT. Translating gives CASSQEPGVSPLHF.

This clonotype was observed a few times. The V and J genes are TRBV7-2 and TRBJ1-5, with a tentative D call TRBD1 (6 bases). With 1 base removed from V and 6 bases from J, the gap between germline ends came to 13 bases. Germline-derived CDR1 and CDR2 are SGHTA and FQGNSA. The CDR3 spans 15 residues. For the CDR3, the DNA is TGTGCCAGCAGCTTAGATAGGGGGGTAACTCAGCCCCAGCATTTT. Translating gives CASSLDRGVTQPQHF.

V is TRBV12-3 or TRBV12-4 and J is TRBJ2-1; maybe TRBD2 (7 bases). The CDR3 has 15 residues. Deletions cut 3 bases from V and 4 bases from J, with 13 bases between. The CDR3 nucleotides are TGTGCCAGCAGTTTCTACGGGGGGCAGTACAATGAGCAGTTCTTC. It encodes CASSFYGGQYNEQFF.

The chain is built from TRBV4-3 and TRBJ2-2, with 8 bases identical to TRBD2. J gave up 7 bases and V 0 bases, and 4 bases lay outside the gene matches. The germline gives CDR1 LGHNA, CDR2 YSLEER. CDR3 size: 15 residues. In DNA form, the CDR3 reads TGCGCCAGCAGCCAAGATACAACTAGCGGCGGGGAGCTGTTTTTT. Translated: CASSQDTTSGGELFF.

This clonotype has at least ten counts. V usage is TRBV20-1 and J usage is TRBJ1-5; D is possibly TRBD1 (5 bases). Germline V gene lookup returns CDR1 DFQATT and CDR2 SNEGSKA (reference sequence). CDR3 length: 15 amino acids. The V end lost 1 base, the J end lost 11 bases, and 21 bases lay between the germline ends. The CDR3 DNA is TGCAGTGCTAGAGGTCCCAGGGATGAACTCGTGGCCCAGCATTTT. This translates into CSARGPRDELVAQHF.

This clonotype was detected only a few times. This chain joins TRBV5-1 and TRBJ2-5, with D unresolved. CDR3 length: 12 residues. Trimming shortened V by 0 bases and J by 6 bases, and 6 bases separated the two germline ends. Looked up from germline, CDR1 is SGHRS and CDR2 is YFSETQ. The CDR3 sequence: CASSLGQQTQYF. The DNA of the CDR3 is TGCGCCAGCAGCTTGGGACAACAGACCCAGTACTTC. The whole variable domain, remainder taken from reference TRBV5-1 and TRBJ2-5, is KAGVTQTPRYLIKTRGQQVTLSCSPISGHRSVSWYQQTPGQGLQFLFEYFSETQRNKGNFPGRFSGRQFSNSRSEMNVSTLELGDSALYLCASSLGQQTQYFGPGTRLLVL.

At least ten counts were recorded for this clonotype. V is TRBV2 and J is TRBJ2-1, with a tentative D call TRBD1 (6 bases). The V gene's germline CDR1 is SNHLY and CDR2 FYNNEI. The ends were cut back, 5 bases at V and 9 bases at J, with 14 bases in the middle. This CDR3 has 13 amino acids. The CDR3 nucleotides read TGTGCCAGCAGTTCCACAGGGTATGTTGAGCAGTTCTTC. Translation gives CASSSTGYVEQFF.

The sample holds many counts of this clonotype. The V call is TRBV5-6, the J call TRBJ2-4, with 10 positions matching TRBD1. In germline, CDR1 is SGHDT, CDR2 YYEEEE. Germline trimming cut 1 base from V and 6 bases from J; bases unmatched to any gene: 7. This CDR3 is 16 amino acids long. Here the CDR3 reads CASSLHDRGPRNIQYF. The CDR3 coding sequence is TGTGCCAGCAGCTTGCATGACAGGGGGCCGAGAAACATTCAGTACTTC.

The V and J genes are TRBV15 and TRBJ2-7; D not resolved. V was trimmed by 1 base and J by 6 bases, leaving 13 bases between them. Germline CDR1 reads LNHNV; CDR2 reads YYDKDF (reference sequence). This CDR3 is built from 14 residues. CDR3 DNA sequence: TGTGCCACCAGCAGAGTCCGGACGAGGAGCGAGCAGTACTTC. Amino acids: CATSRVRTRSEQYF. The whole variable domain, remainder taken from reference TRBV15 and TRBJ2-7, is DAMVIQNPRYQVTQFGKPVTLSCSQTLNHNVMYWYQQKSSQAPKLLFHYYDKDFNNEADTPDNFQSRRPNTSFCFLDIRSPGLGDTAMYLCATSRVRTRSEQYFGPGTRLTVT.

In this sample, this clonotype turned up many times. The CDR3 bases are TGTGCCAGCAAGGAGGGGCCCTCCACAGATACGCAGTATTTT. It translates to CASKEGPSTDTQYF. The chain joins TRBV9 to TRBJ2-3; possibly TRBD2 for D (6 bases). Germline CDR1 reads SGDLS; CDR2 reads YYNGEE. V was cut by 6 bases and J by 2 bases, with 13 bases left in between. There are 14 residues in the CDR3.

CDR3 nucleotide sequence: TGTGCCAGCAGCTTAGGCCCCCCAGGACTAGCGGGGGGGGAGCTGTTTTTT. It yields the protein CASSLGPPGLAGGELFF. The chain uses TRBV11-2 and TRBJ2-2, with TRBD2 identical over 12 bases. The ends lost 1 base at V and 8 bases at J; junction bases unmatched: 8. The germline CDR1 and CDR2 sequences are SGHAT and FQNNGV. The CDR3 covers 17 residues. The full variable domain, with the rest looked up from reference TRBV11-2 and TRBJ2-2, is EAGVAQSPRYKIIEKRQSVAFWCNPISGHATLYWYQQILGQGPKLLIQFQNNGVVDDSQLPKDRFSAERLKGVDSTLKIQPAKLEDSAVYLCASSLGPPGLAGGELFFGEGSRLTVL.

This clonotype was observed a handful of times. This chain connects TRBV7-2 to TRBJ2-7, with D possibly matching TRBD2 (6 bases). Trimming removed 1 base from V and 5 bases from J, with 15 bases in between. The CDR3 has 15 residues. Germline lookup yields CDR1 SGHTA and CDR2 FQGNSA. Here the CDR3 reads CASSLDLPGEDEQYF. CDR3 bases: TGTGCCAGCAGCTTAGATTTGCCGGGAGAAGACGAGCAGTACTTC.

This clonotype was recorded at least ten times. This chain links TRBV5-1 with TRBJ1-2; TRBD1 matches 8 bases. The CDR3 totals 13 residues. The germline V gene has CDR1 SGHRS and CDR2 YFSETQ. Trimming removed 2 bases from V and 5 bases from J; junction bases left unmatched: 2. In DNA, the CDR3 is TGCGCCAGCAGCTTTAACAGGGGGTATGGCTACACCTTC. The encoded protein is CASSFNRGYGYTF.

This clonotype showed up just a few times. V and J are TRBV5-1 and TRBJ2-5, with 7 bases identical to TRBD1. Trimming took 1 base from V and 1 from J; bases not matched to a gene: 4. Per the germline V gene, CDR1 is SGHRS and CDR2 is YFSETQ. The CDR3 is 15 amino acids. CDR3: CASSLSAGGQETQYF. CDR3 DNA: TGCGCCAGCAGCTTGTCGGCAGGGGGCCAAGAGACCCAGTACTTC.

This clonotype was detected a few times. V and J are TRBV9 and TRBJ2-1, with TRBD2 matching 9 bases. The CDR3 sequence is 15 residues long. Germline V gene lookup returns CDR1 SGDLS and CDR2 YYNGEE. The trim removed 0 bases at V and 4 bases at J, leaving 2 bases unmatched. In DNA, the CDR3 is TGTGCCAGCAGCGTAGGCGGGGGGGCTTACAATGAGCAGTTCTTC. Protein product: CASSVGGGAYNEQFF.

The CDR3 region has the DNA TGTGCCAGCTCACCACCGGTGTTTATTGGCTACACCTTC. It yields the protein CASSPPVFIGYTF. V and J are TRBV18 and TRBJ1-2; D is uncertain. The germline V gene encodes CDR1 KGHSH and CDR2 LQKENI. The CDR3 is 13 amino acids. V shed 0 bases and J shed 7 bases, with 9 bases lying between them.

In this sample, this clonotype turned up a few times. This CDR3 reads CASSFGTGGTEAFF. CDR3 coding DNA: TGTGCCAGCAGCTTTGGGACAGGGGGAACTGAAGCTTTCTTT. The chain joins TRBV7-2 to TRBJ1-1, with 11 positions matching TRBD1. There are 14 residues in the CDR3. From germline, CDR1 is SGHTA and CDR2 FQGNSA. Germline trimming cut 3 bases from V and 5 bases from J; bases unmatched to any gene: 2. The full variable domain, its missing parts supplied by reference TRBV7-2 and TRBJ1-1, is GAGVSQSPSNKVTEKGKDVELRCDPISGHTALYWYRQSLGQGLEFLIYFQGNSAPDKSGLPSDRFSAERTGGSVSTLTIQRTQQEDSAVYLCASSFGTGGTEAFFGQGTRLTVV.

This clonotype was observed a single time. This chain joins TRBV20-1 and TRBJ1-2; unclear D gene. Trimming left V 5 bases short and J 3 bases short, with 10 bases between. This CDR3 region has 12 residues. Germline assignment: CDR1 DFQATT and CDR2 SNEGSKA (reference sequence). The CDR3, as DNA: TGCAGTGCTCCCCTGGTGGACTATGGCTACACCTTC. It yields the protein CSAPLVDYGYTF.